A single sample gave rise to the 6 T cell receptor beta chains below, sequenced in a study of T cells in Graves' hyperthyroidism and ophthalmopathy. Amplified TCR beta CDR3 regions derived from RNA transcripts. During a first-round RT-PCR of the TCR CDR3, the HTBI primer set was used. TCRdb fed the multiplex PCR reads into MiXCR, producing one record per CDR3 protein. Here the sample spans around 600,000 distinct CDR3 sequences, over 12% being singletons. The sample consisted of blood. All receptors derive from a woman under 30 with Graves' ophthalmopathy.

This clonotype was counted between two and nine times. This chain links TRBV14 with TRBJ1-1, with TRBD1 identical over 7 bases. The V gene end was trimmed by 1 base and the J gene end by 1 base; junction bases not matched to a gene: 6. CDR1 is SGHDN and CDR2 is FVKESK in the germline V gene. The CDR3 loop spans 16 amino acids. The chain's CDR3 is CASSQGIQGWNTEAFF. The CDR3 nucleotides are TGTGCCAGCAGCCAAGGAATACAGGGGTGGAACACTGAAGCTTTCTTT.

This clonotype was found many times. CDR3 amino acids: CASSLAGGKNIQYF. In DNA, the CDR3 is TGTGCCAGCAGCTTAGCAGGCGGCAAAAACATTCAGTACTTC. The genes are TRBV7-9 and TRBJ2-4; D call uncertain. V lost 0 bases to trimming and J lost 3 bases, with 6 bases between them. The length of the CDR3 is 14 residues. Germline CDR1 reads SEHNR; CDR2 reads FQNEAQ (reference sequence).

This clonotype has at least ten counts. The rearrangement links TRBV6-2 or TRBV6-3 to TRBJ2-2; D is unclear. Trimming stripped 7 bases from V and 8 bases from J, with 8 bases between. Germline V lookup: CDR1 MNHEY, CDR2 SVGEGT. This CDR3 has 11 amino acids. CDR3 in amino acids: CASTLGGELFF. Written as DNA, the CDR3 is TGTGCCAGCACCTTGGGTGGGGAGCTGTTTTTT.

This clonotype came up many times. V is TRBV11-2 and J is TRBJ1-2; D possibly corresponds to TRBD1 (5 bases). The CDR3 spans 14 residues. Per germline, CDR1 SGHAT and CDR2 FQNNGV. The ends were cut back, 5 bases at V and 0 bases at J, with 10 bases in the middle. CDR3 DNA: TGTGCCAGCAGCAGACAGAGCTCTAACTATGGCTACACCTTC. Its protein product is CASSRQSSNYGYTF.

This clonotype was counted between two and nine times. V and J are TRBV7-9 and TRBJ1-1; unclear D gene. The length of the CDR3 is 14 residues. The germline V and J ends were trimmed by 5 bases and 4 bases, with 14 bases remaining between them. The germline V gene has CDR1 SEHNR and CDR2 FQNEAQ (reference sequence). CDR3 sequence reads: CASSIPTKATEAFF. The CDR3 nucleotides are TGTGCCAGCAGCATTCCAACAAAAGCCACTGAAGCTTTCTTT.

This clonotype was observed a handful of times. The V and J genes are TRBV18 and TRBJ1-6; D uncertain. The V and J ends lost 3 bases and 5 bases respectively, with 14 bases between them. There are 16 residues in the CDR3. Per the germline V gene, CDR1 is KGHSH and CDR2 is LQKENI. This CDR3 reads CASSPVFQTDNSPLHF. The DNA for the CDR3 is TGTGCCAGCTCACCGGTTTTCCAGACGGATAATTCACCCCTCCACTTT.